A selection of T cell receptor beta chains follows, all from one sample in a study of T-cell reconstitution after alpha-beta-depleted transplantation in children. TCRdb redid the calling of the PCR reads with MiXCR, one entry per CDR3 protein. The data hold approximately 300,000 distinct CDR3 sequences, with 11% observed a single time. Sequences were derived from peripheral blood, sampled 180 days after TCRalphabeta/CD19-depleted stem cell transplant. The receptor set was obtained from a male patient aged 2-15 years who had a stem cell transplant for chronic granulomatous disease, so the T cells may come from the graft donor. CDR3s include the opening cysteine and the closing phenylalanine or tryptophan. The order of the fields is V gene, D gene, clone size, J gene, CDR3 DNA, CDR3 protein. The D gene is left open where the match is weak. Clone sizes are given selectively: once, few, many, or a class where the clone is expanded.

v_call: TRBV7-9
d_call: -
clone_size: many
j_call: TRBJ2-5
cdr3_nt: TGTGCCAGCAGCCCCCCGATTGGGGGCGAGACCCAGTACTTC
cdr3_aa: CASSPPIGGETQYF

v_call: TRBV6-1
d_call: -
clone_size: many
j_call: TRBJ2-2
cdr3_nt: TGTGCCAGCAGTGAGACAGGAGTCAACACCGGGGAGCTGTTTTTT
cdr3_aa: CASSETGVNTGELFF

v_call: TRBV29-1
d_call: -
clone_size: many
j_call: TRBJ1-1
cdr3_nt: TGCAGCGCTAAAACACTGAACACTGAAGCTTTCTTT
cdr3_aa: CSAKTLNTEAFF

v_call: TRBV7-9
d_call: -
clone_size: many
j_call: TRBJ2-3
cdr3_nt: TGTGCCAGCAGCTTAGGCGGCGGGGACTCTACAGATACGCAGTATTTT
cdr3_aa: CASSLGGGDSTDTQYF

v_call: TRBV12-3/TRBV12-4
d_call: -
clone_size: many
j_call: TRBJ2-2
cdr3_nt: TGTGCCAGCATCCCTGGGGAGATGAACACCGGGGAGCTGTTTTTT
cdr3_aa: CASIPGEMNTGELFF

v_call: TRBV12-3/TRBV12-4
d_call: -
clone_size: -
j_call: TRBJ1-1
cdr3_nt: TGTGCCAGCAGTTTGGCGGGAGCCATGAACACTGAAGCTTTCTTT
cdr3_aa: CASSLAGAMNTEAFF

v_call: TRBV5-1
d_call: -
clone_size: few
j_call: TRBJ1-2
cdr3_nt: TGCGCCAGCAGCTTGGTAGTCGGGGGAACCTATGGCTACACCTTC
cdr3_aa: CASSLVVGGTYGYTF

v_call: TRBV20-1
d_call: -
clone_size: -
j_call: TRBJ2-7
cdr3_nt: TGCAGTGCTACCGCGACCGCCAGTCCCAGGTACGAGCAGTACTTC
cdr3_aa: CSATATASPRYEQYF

v_call: TRBV3-1
d_call: -
clone_size: many
j_call: TRBJ2-7
cdr3_nt: TGTGCCAGCAGCCAAGGCGGCAGGGCCTTCGAGCAGTACTTC
cdr3_aa: CASSQGGRAFEQYF

v_call: TRBV5-1
d_call: -
clone_size: many
j_call: TRBJ2-2
cdr3_nt: TGCGCCAGCAGCTTACTATACATCGGGGAGCTGTTTTTT
cdr3_aa: CASSLLYIGELFF

v_call: TRBV20-1
d_call: TRBD2
clone_size: many
j_call: TRBJ2-5
cdr3_nt: TGCAGTGCTAGCCCTAGCGGGGGAGGAGAGACCCAGTACTTC
cdr3_aa: CSASPSGGGETQYF

v_call: TRBV7-6
d_call: -
clone_size: many
j_call: TRBJ2-5
cdr3_nt: TGTGCCAGCAGCTTCTACACGACTGGGGAGACCCAGTACTTC
cdr3_aa: CASSFYTTGETQYF

v_call: TRBV25-1
d_call: TRBD2
clone_size: many
j_call: TRBJ2-1
cdr3_nt: TGTGCCAGCAGTGAACTAGCGGGAGGGCCTTCCTACAATGAGCAGTTCTTC
cdr3_aa: CASSELAGGPSYNEQFF

v_call: TRBV18
d_call: -
clone_size: few
j_call: TRBJ1-6
cdr3_nt: TGTGCCAGCAAGGGCAGAAGCTCCTATAATTCACCCCTCCACTTT
cdr3_aa: CASKGRSSYNSPLHF

v_call: TRBV5-4
d_call: -
clone_size: few
j_call: TRBJ2-1
cdr3_nt: TGTGCCAGCAGCCCAATACAGGGTGAGCAGTTCTTC
cdr3_aa: CASSPIQGEQFF